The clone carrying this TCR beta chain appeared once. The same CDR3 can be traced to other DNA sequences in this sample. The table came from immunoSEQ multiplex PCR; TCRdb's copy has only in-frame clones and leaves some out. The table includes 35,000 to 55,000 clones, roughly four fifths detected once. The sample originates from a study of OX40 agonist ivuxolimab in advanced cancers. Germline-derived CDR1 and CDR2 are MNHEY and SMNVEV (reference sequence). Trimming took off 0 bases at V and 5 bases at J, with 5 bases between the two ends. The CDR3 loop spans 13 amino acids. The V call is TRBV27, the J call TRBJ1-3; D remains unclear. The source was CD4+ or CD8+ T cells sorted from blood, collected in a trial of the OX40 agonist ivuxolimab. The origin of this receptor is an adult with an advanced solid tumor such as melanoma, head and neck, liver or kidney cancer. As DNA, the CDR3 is TGTGCCAGCAGTTTATCTGTCCGAAACACCATATATTTT. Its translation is CASSLSVRNTIYF.